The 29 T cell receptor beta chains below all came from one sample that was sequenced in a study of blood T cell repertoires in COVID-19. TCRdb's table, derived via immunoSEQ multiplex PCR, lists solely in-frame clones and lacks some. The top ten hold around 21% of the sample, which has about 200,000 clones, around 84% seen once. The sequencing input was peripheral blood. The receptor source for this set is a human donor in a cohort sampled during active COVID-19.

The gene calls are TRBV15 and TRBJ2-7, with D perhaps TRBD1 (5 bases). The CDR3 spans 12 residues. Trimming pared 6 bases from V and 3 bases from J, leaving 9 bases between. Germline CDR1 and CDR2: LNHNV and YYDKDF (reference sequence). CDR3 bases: TGTGCCACCAGATTAGACAGCTACGAGCAGTACGTC. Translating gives CATRLDSYEQYV.

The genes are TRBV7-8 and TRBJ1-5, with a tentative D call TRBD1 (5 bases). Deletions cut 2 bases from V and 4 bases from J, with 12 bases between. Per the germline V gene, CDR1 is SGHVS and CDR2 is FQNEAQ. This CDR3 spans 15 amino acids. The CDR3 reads CASSLSQDRNQPQHF. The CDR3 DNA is TGTGCCAGCAGCTTATCACAGGACCGGAATCAGCCCCAGCATTTT.

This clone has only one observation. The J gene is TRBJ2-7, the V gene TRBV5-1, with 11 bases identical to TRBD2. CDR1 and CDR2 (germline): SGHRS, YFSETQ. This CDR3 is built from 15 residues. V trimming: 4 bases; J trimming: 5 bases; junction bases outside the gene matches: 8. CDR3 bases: TGCGCCAGCAGCAGGGTGGCTAGCGGGAGGCACGAGCAGTACTTC. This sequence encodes CASSRVASGRHEQYF.

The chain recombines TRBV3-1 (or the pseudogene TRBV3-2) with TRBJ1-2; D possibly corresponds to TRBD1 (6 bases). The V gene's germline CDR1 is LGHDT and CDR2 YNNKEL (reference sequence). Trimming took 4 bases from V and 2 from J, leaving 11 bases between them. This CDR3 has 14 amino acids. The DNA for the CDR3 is TGTGCCAGCAGCCCCGGGGGGGCGAACTATGGCTACACCTTC. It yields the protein CASSPGGANYGYTF.

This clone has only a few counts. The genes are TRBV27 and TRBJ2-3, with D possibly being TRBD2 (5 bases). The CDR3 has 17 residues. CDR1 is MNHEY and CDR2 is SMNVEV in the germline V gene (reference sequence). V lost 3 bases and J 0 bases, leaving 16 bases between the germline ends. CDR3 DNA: TGTGCCAGCAGTTTTCTGGACGGGATCCCTAGCACAGATACGCAGTATTTT. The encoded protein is CASSFLDGIPSTDTQYF.

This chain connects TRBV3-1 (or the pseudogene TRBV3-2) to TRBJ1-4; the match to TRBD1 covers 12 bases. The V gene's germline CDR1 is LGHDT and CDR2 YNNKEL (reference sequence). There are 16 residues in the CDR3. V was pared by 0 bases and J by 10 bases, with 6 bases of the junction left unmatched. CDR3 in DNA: TGTGCCAGCAGCCAAGAGATTGGGACAGGGGGCTTAAAACTGTTTTTT. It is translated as CASSQEIGTGGLKLFF.

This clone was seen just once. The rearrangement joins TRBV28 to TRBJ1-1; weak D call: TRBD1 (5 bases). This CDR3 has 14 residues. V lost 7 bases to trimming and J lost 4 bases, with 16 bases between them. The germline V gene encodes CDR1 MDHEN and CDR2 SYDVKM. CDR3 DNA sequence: TGTGCCAGCACCCTTGGCCAGGGTCGCACTGAAGCTTTCTTT. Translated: CASTLGQGRTEAFF.

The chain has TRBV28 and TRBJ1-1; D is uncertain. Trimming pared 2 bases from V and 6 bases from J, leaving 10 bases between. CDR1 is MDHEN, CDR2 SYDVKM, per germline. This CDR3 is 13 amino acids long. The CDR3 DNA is TGTGCCAGCAGTTTAACCGGGTTATCTGAAGCTTTCTTT. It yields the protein CASSLTGLSEAFF. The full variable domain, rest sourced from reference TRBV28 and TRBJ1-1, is DVKVTQSSRYLVKRTGEKVFLECVQDMDHENMFWYRQDPGLGLRLIYFSYDVKMKEKGDIPEGYSVSREKKERFSLILESASTNQTSMYLCASSLTGLSEAFFGQGTRLTVV.

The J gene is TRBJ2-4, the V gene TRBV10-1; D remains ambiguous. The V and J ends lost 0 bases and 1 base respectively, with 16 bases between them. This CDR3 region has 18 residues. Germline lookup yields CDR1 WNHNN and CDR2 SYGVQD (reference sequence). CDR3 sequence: CASSESHALSFAKNIQYF. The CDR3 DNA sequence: TGCGCCAGCAGTGAGTCCCACGCTCTCAGTTTTGCCAAAAACATTCAGTACTTC.

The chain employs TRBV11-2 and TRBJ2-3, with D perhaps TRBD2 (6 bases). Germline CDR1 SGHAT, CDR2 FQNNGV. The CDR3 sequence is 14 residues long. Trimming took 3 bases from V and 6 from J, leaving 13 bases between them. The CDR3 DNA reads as TGTGCCAGCAGCTTCTCTGCGGGGCGGGATACGCAGTATTTT. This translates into CASSFSAGRDTQYF.

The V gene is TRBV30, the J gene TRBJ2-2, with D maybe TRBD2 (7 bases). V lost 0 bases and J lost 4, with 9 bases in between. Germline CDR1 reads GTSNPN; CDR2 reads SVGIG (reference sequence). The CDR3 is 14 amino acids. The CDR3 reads CAWSVRGATGELFF. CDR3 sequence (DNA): TGTGCCTGGAGTGTACGGGGGGCCACCGGGGAGCTGTTTTTT.

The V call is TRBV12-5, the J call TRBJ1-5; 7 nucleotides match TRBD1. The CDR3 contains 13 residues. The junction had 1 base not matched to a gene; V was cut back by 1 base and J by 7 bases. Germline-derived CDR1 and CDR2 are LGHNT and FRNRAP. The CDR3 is CASGLGQGQPQHF. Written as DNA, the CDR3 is TGTGCTAGTGGTTTGGGACAGGGACAGCCCCAGCATTTT. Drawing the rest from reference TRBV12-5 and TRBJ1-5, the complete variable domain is DARVTQTPRHKVTEMGQEVTMRCQPILGHNTVFWYRQTMMQGLELLAYFRNRAPLDDSGMPKDRFSAEMPDATLATLKIQPSEPRDSAVYFCASGLGQGQPQHFGDGTRLSIL.

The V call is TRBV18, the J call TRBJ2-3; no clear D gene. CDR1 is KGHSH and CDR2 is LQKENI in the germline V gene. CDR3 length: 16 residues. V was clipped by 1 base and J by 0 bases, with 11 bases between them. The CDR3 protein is CASSPRRLGSTDTQYF. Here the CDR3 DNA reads TGTGCCAGCTCACCACGACGGCTCGGGAGCACAGATACGCAGTATTTT.

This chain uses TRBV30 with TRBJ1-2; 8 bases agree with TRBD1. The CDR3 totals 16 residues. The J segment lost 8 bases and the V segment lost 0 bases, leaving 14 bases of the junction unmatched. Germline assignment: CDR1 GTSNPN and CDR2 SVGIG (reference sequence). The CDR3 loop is CAWSVQTTTGGMGYTF. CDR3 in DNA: TGTGCCTGGAGTGTACAAACAACCACAGGGGGTATGGGCTACACCTTC.

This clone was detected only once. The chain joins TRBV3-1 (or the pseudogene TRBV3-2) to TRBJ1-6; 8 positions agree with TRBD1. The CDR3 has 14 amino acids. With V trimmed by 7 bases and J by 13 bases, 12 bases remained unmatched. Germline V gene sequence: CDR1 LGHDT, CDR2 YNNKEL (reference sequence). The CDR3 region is CASTPRGQGAPLHF. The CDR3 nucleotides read TGTGCCAGCACCCCACGGGGCCAGGGGGCTCCCCTCCACTTT.

This CDR3 is CASSSGLVDTQYF. The DNA of the CDR3 is TGTGCCAGCAGCTCCGGACTAGTAGATACGCAGTATTTT. The gene calls are TRBV11-3 and TRBJ2-3, with 7 bases identical to TRBD2. The CDR3 extends over 13 amino acids. CDR1 is SGHNT and CDR2 is YENEEA in the germline V gene. V lost 4 bases to trimming and J lost 5 bases; unmatched junction nucleotides: 3. The full variable domain, in which reference TRBV11-3 and TRBJ2-3 provide the parts outside the CDR3, is EAGVVQSPRYKIIEKKQPVAFWCNPISGHNTLYWYLQNLGQGPELLIRYENEEAVDDSQLPKDRFSAERLKGVDSTLKIQPAELGDSAVYLCASSSGLVDTQYFGPGTRLTVL.

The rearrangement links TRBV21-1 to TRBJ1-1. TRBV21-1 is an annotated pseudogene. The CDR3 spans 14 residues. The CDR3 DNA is TGTGCCAGCAGCAAAGTGGGGGGGCCCACTGAAGCTTTCTTT. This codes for CASSKVGGPTEAFF.

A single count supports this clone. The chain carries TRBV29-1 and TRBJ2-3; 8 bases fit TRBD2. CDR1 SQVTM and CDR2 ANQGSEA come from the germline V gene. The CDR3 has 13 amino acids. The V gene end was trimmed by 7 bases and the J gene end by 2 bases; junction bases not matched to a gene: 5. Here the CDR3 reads CSGYSGVTDTQYF. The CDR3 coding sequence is TGCAGCGGATATAGCGGGGTCACAGATACGCAGTATTTT.

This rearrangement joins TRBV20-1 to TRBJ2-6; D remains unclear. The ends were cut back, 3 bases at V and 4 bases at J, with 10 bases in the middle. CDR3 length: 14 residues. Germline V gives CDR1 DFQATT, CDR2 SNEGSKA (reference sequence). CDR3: CSASRSEGANVLTF. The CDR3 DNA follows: TGCAGTGCTAGTCGGAGCGAAGGGGCCAACGTCCTGACTTTC.

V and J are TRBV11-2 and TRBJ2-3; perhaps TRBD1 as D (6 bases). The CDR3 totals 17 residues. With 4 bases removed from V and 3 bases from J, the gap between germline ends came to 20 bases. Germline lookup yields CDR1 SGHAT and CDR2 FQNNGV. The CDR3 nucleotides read TGTGCCAGCAGCTCCTATTTGGGGGCCAATGTAACAGATACGCAGTATTTT. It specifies CASSSYLGANVTDTQYF.

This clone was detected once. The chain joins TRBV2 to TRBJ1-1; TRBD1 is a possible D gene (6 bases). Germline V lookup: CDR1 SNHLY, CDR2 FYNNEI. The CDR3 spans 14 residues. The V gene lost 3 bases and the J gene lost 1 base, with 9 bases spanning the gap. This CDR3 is CASSEWTENTEAFF. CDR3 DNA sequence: TGTGCCAGCAGTGAGTGGACAGAGAACACTGAAGCTTTCTTT.

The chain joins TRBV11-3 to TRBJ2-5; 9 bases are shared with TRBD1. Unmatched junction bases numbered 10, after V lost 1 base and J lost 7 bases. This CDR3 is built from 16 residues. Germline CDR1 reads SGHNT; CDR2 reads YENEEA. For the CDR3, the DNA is TGTGCCAGCAGCTTAGCGGGACAGGGCGCCGAGTGGACCCAGTACTTC. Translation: CASSLAGQGAEWTQYF. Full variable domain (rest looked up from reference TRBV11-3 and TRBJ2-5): EAGVVQSPRYKIIEKKQPVAFWCNPISGHNTLYWYLQNLGQGPELLIRYENEEAVDDSQLPKDRFSAERLKGVDSTLKIQPAELGDSAVYLCASSLAGQGAEWTQYFGPGTRLLVL.

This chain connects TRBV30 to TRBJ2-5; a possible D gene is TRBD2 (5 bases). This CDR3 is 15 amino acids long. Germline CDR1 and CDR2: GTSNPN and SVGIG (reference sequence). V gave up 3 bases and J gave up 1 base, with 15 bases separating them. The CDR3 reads CAWRVGVLSQETQYF. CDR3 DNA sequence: TGTGCCTGGAGGGTGGGAGTATTAAGCCAAGAGACCCAGTACTTC. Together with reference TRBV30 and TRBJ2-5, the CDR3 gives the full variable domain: SQTIHQWPATLVQPVGSPLSLECTVEGTSNPNLYWYRQAAGRGLQLLFYSVGIGQISSEVPQNLSASRPQDRQFILSSKKLLLSDSGFYLCAWRVGVLSQETQYFGPGTRLLVL.

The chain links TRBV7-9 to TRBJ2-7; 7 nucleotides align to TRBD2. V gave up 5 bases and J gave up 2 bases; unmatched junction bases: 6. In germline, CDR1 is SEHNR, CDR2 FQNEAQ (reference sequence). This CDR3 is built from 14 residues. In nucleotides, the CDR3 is TGTGCCAGCAGCCCCCCGCGGGAGACCTACGAGCAGTACTTC. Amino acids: CASSPPRETYEQYF.

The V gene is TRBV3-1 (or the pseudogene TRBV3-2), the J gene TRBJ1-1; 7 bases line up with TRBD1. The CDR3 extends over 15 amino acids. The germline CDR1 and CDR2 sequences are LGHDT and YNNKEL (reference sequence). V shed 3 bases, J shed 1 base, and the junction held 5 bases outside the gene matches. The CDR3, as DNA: TGTGCCAGCAGCCAGACACAGGGGAAGAACACTGAAGCTTTCTTT. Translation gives CASSQTQGKNTEAFF.

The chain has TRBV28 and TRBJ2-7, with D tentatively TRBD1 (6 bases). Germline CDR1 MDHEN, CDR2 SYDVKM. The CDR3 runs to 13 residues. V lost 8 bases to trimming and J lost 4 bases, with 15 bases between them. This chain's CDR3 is CASARQEPYEQYF. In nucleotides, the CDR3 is TGTGCCAGCGCGAGACAGGAGCCTTACGAGCAGTACTTC.

DNA for the CDR3: TGTGCCTGGAGCAAGGCGGGGAACACTGAAGCTTTCTTT. It codes for CAWSKAGNTEAFF. The chain combines TRBV30 with TRBJ1-1; D gene ambiguous. The V end was cut by 3 bases, the J end by 1 base, with 9 bases between. In germline, CDR1 is GTSNPN, CDR2 SVGIG (reference sequence). The CDR3 covers 13 residues.

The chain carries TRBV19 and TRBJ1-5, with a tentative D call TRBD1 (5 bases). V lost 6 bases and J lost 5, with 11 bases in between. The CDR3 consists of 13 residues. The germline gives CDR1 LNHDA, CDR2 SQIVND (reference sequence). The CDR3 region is CASRTGTYQPQHF. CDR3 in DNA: TGTGCCAGTAGGACCGGGACTTATCAGCCCCAGCATTTT.

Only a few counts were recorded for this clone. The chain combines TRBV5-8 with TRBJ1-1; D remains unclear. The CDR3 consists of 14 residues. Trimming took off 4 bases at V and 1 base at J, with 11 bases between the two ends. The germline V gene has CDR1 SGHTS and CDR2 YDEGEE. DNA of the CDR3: TGTGCCAGCAGCAAAAGACTCCCGAACACTGAAGCTTTCTTT. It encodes CASSKRLPNTEAFF.